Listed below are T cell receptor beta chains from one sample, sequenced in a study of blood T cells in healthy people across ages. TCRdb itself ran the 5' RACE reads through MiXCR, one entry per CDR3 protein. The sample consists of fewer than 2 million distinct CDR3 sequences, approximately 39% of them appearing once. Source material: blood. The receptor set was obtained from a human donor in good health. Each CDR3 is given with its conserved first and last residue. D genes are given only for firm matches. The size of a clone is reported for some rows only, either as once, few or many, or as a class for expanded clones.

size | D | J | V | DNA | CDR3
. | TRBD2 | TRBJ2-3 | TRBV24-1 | TGTGCCACCAGTGATCCTAGCGGGGGGCGGGGTGATACGCAGTATTTT | CATSDPSGGRGDTQYF
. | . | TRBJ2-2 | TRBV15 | TGTGCCACCAGCAGGGCGTTGGTGGGGGAGCTGTTTTTT | CATSRALVGELFF
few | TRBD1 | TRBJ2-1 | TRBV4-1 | TGCGCCAGCAGCCAGCGGGCCGCCTTAAGACAGGGGCAGTTCTTC | CASSQRAALRQGQFF
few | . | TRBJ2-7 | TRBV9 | TGTGCCAGCAGCGTAACCCCACAATCAACAGACGAGCAGTACTTC | CASSVTPQSTDEQYF
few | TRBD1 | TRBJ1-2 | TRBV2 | TGTGCCAGCAGTCGGGACAGAGAAACCTATGGCTACACCTTC | CASSRDRETYGYTF
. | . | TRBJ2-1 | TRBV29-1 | TGCAGCGTTGAAAAAAGGGTTCAAAACAATGAGCAGTTCTTC | CSVEKRVQNNEQFF
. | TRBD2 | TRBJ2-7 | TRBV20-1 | TGCAGTGCTAGGGGCGGGGGGGCCGGGTCCTACGAGCAGTACTTC | CSARGGGAGSYEQYF
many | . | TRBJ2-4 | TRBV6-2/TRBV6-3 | TGTGCCAGCAAACCTTCACGTCTAGCCAAAAACATTCAGTACTTC | CASKPSRLAKNIQYF
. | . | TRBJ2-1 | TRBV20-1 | TGCAGTGCTGCTACGAGCTCCTACAATGAGCAGTTCTTC | CSAATSSYNEQFF
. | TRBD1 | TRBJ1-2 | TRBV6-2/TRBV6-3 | TGTGCCAGCAGATTGACAGGGGTTGGATATGGCTACACCTTC | CASRLTGVGYGYTF
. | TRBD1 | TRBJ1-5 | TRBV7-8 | TGTGCCAGCAGCTCGACAGGGGTAGAACAGCCCCAGCATTTT | CASSSTGVEQPQHF
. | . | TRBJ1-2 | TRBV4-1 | TGCGCCAGCACCCAACGGCGTAATGCTAACTATGGCTACACCTTC | CASTQRRNANYGYTF
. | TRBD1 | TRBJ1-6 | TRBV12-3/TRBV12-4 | TGTGCCAGCAGTTTAGTCTTGGGGACAGGACTAAATAATTCACCCCTCCACTTT | CASSLVLGTGLNNSPLHF
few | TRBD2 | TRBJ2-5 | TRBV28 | TGTGCCAGCAGTTTATACCCCATAGCCAGCGGGGGGTCCCAGATGGAGACCCAGTACTTC | CASSLYPIASGGSQMETQYF
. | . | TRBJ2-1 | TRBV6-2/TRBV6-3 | TGTGCCAGCAGGCGGGACACTTACAATGAGCAGTTCTTC | CASRRDTYNEQFF
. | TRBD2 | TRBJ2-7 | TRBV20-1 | TGCAGTGCTACCGGGACTATAGATCTACGTGAGCAGTACTTC | CSATGTIDLREQYF
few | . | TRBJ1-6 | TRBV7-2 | TGTGCCAGCAGCTTAGCGCGGGGAAAGAGTTCACCCCTCCACTTT | CASSLARGKSSPLHF
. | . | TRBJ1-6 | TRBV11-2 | TGTGCCAGCAGCCATAACCGGGCCTGGGGTAATTCACCCCTCCACTTT | CASSHNRAWGNSPLHF
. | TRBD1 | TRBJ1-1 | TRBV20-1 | TGCAGTGCTAGATCCGACAGGGAGGGAGCTTTCTTT | CSARSDREGAFF
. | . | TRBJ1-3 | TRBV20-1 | TGCAGTGCTATAGACTCTTCCTCTGGAAACACCATATATTTT | CSAIDSSSGNTIYF
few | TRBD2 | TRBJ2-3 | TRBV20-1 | TGCAGTGCTAGAGGATCTAGGGGACTAGGTTCCGCAGATACGCAGTATTTT | CSARGSRGLGSADTQYF
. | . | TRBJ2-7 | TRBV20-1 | TGCAGTGCTAGGGTTGGTACCTACGAGCAGTACTTC | CSARVGTYEQYF
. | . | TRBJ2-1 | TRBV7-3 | TGTGCCAGCAGCTTAAAGGCGGTCATCCATCCTAATGAGCAGTTCTTC | CASSLKAVIHPNEQFF
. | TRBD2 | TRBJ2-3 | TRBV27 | TGTGCCAGCGGCGTGGGGACTACCCACACAGATACGCAGTATTTT | CASGVGTTHTDTQYF
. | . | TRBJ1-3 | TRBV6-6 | TGCGCCAGCAGTTACTCGACCATTTTCTCTGGAAACACCATATATTTT | CASSYSTIFSGNTIYF
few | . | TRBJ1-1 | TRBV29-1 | TGCAGCGTTACACATATGAACACTGAAGCTTTCTTT | CSVTHMNTEAFF
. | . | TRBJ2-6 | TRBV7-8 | TGTGCCAGCAGCTTAGCGGTAGGCGTGGCTGGGGCCAACGTCCTGACTTTC | CASSLAVGVAGANVLTF
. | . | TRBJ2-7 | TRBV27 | TGTGCCAGCGTGGGGCGGGACACCTACGAGCAGTACTTC | CASVGRDTYEQYF
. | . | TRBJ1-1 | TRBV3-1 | TGTGCCAGCACCCTAGGGATAAGGTTGAACACTGAAGCTTTCTTT | CASTLGIRLNTEAFF
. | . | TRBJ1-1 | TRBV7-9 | TGTGCCAGCAGCTCATTGGTGAACACTGAAGCTTTCTTT | CASSSLVNTEAFF
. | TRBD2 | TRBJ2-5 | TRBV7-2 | TGTGCCAGCAGGAACCAGAGGGCCCGACTAGCGGGGGGTCAAGAGACCCAGTACTTC | CASRNQRARLAGGQETQYF
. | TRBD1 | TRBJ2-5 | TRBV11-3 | TGTGCCAGCAGCCACCGGGACAGGGGGCTGGAGACCCAGTACTTC | CASSHRDRGLETQYF
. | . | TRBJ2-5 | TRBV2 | TGTGCCAGCAGCCGGTTGGTTGTAAACCAAGAGACCCAGTACTTC | CASSRLVVNQETQYF
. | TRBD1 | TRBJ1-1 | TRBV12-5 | TGTGCTAGTGGTTTCTGGACAGGGACAAGGGACACTGAAGCTTTCTTT | CASGFWTGTRDTEAFF
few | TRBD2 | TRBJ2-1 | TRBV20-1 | TGCAGTGCTCCCGGCACTAGCGGGGTTTGGATTGAGCAGTTCTTC | CSAPGTSGVWIEQFF
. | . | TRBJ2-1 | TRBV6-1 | TGTGCCAGCAGTGAAGCGGACTACGAGCAGTTCTTC | CASSEADYEQFF
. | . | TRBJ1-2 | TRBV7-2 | TGTGCCAGCAGCTTAGAGCGGGGGGCACTTAACTATGGCTACACCTTC | CASSLERGALNYGYTF
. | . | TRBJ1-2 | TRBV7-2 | TGTACCAGCAGCCCGGGAGGTGTCTATGGCTACACCTTC | CTSSPGGVYGYTF
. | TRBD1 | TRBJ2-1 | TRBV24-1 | TGTGCCACCAGTTCCAACAGGGGGCGAACCTACAATGAGCAGTTCTTC | CATSSNRGRTYNEQFF
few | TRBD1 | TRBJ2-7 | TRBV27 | TGTGCCAGCAGTCGAGGACAGGGGAGGTCCTACGAGCAGTACTTC | CASSRGQGRSYEQYF
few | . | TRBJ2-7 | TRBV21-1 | TGTGCCAGCAGCAAAGACTCGGGAAGGCTACCCTACGAGCAGTACTTC | CASSKDSGRLPYEQYF
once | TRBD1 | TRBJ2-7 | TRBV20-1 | TGCAGTGCTCAAAAACCGGACAGGGGCGGCGAGCAGTACTTC | CSAQKPDRGGEQYF
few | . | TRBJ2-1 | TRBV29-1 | TGCAGCGTTGATTCGTCATACTACAATGAGCAGTTCTTC | CSVDSSYYNEQFF
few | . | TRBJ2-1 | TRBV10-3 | TGTGCCACCCTTATTGAGGAGACCCAGTTCTTC | CATLIEETQFF
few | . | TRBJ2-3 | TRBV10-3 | TGTGCCACCCAAGGGGGGGGAAGCACAGATACGCAGTATTTT | CATQGGGSTDTQYF
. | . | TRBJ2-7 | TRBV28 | TGTGCTTCAACCTCCCAGGGACACGAGCAGTACTTC | CASTSQGHEQYF
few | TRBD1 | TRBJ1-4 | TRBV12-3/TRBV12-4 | TGTGCCAGCAGTTTCTTGGCAGGGGGAAATGAAAAACTGTTTTTT | CASSFLAGGNEKLFF
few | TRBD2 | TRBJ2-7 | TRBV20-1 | TGCAGTGCTAGAGATAGCGGGTCTTACGACTACGAGCAGTACTTC | CSARDSGSYDYEQYF
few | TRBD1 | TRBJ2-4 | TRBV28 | TGTGCCAGCAGTTCTCAAACGGGACAGGGGCCGGGGGGGCAGTACTTC | CASSSQTGQGPGGQYF
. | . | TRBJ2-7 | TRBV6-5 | TGTGCCAGCAGTTACAGGGCAGGCGAGCAGTACTTC | CASSYRAGEQYF
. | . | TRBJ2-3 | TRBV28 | TGTGCCAGCAGTATAGGGGGACAACGGGCGGATACGCAGTATTTT | CASSIGGQRADTQYF
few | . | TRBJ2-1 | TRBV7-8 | TGTGCCAGCAGCTTTCCTAACGACCGCTCCTACAATGAGCAGTTCTTC | CASSFPNDRSYNEQFF
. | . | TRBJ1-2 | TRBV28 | TGTGCCAGCAGCCCAGGATTCCGGGCGAGCTATGGCTACACCTTC | CASSPGFRASYGYTF
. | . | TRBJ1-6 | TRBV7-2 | TGTGCCAGCAGCTTAGGGGGAGGACATGCAAATTCACCCCTCCACTTT | CASSLGGGHANSPLHF
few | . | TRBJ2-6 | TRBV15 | TGTGCCACCAGCAGAGGCTGGGTCCCTGGGGCCAACGTCCTGACTTTC | CATSRGWVPGANVLTF